One and the same sample provided the 15 T cell receptor beta chains below, sequenced in a study of regulatory T cells in long-lasting Graves disease. Time point specified: persistent/refractory GD, antithyroid drugs over 5 years with positive TRAb. RNA extracted from PBMCs served as the sequencing template. CDR3 regions were amplified by Arm-PCR using iRepertoire HTBI primers to build TCR beta libraries. TCRdb reprocessed the multiplex PCR reads with MiXCR, giving one entry per CDR3 protein. The profile shows about half a million distinct CDR3 sequences, about 20% of them singletons. The specimen comprised peripheral blood mononuclear cells (PBMCs), sampled when the disease was refractory, from a patient treated with antithyroid drugs. Receptors originate from a female donor with Graves disease.

In its sample, this clonotype was seen once. The rearrangement uses TRBV7-9 and TRBJ2-6, with D perhaps TRBD1 (6 bases). CDR1 is SEHNR and CDR2 is FQNEAQ in the germline V gene (reference sequence). This CDR3 spans 17 amino acids. Trimming shortened V by 5 bases and J by 0 bases, and 14 bases separated the two germline ends. CDR3: CASSPLTGRSGANVLTF. CDR3 coding DNA: TGTGCCAGCAGCCCGTTGACAGGCCGCTCTGGGGCCAACGTCCTGACTTTC.

This clonotype was detected only a few times. V and J are TRBV2 and TRBJ2-7; 13 bases line up with TRBD2. V shed 7 bases, J shed 2 bases, and the junction held 11 bases outside the gene matches. CDR3 size: 17 residues. Germline V gene lookup returns CDR1 SNHLY and CDR2 FYNNEI. CDR3 amino acids: CASKSITSGRAPYEQYF. The CDR3 nucleotides are TGTGCCAGCAAGTCGATTACTAGCGGGAGGGCCCCCTACGAGCAGTACTTC.

This clonotype has only a few counts. The rearrangement links TRBV5-4 to TRBJ2-1; 10 bases match TRBD2. CDR1 SGHNT and CDR2 YYREEE come from the germline V gene (reference sequence). The J segment lost 9 bases and the V segment lost 5 bases, leaving 20 bases of the junction unmatched. The CDR3 has 18 amino acids. The CDR3 region has the DNA TGTGCCAGCAGGAAGGGACGGGATAGCGGGGGGCCCGCAGGTGAGCAGTTCTTC. Residues: CASRKGRDSGGPAGEQFF.

V gene TRBV7-2 combines with J gene TRBJ1-2; the D is unclear. The germline gives CDR1 SGHTA, CDR2 FQGNSA. Trimming took 6 bases from V and 3 from J, leaving 17 bases between them. This CDR3 is 15 amino acids long. CDR3 sequence: CASRPTAGIDYGYTF. The DNA for the CDR3 is TGTGCCAGCAGGCCTACCGCGGGGATCGACTATGGCTACACCTTC. The full variable domain, rest sourced from reference TRBV7-2 and TRBJ1-2, is GAGVSQSPSNKVTEKGKDVELRCDPISGHTALYWYRQSLGQGLEFLIYFQGNSAPDKSGLPSDRFSAERTGGSVSTLTIQRTQQEDSAVYLCASRPTAGIDYGYTFGSGTRLTVV.

This chain uses TRBV4-1 with TRBJ1-2; D may be TRBD1 (6 bases). The CDR3 is 15 residues long. V was cut by 0 bases and J by 5 bases, with 13 bases left in between. Germline CDR1 MGHRA, CDR2 YSYEKL. CDR3 nucleotide sequence: TGCGCCAGCAGCCAAGAGTCAGGGGATGGGTATGGCTACACCTTC. This sequence encodes CASSQESGDGYGYTF.

The V and J genes are TRBV7-8 and TRBJ2-1; 11 positions agree with TRBD2. The CDR3 runs to 18 residues. V gave up 6 bases and J gave up 5 bases; unmatched junction bases: 15. Germline loops: CDR1 SGHVS, CDR2 FQNEAQ. In DNA, the CDR3 is TGTGCCAGCAGTCCAAACCGTACCGGGACTAGCGGAAACAATGAGCAGTTCTTC. Translated, it gives CASSPNRTGTSGNNEQFF.

This clonotype was picked up many times. This chain connects TRBV6-1 to TRBJ2-7, with no clear D. CDR3 length: 13 amino acids. V gave up 3 bases and J gave up 1 base, with 7 bases separating them. CDR1 and CDR2 (germline): MNHNS, SASEGT. The CDR3 nucleotides read TGTGCCAGCAGTGACGGTCAGTCCTACGAGCAGTACTTC. This encodes CASSDGQSYEQYF.

This clonotype was detected a few times. This chain connects TRBV20-1 to TRBJ2-2; D might be TRBD1 (6 bases). The CDR3 is made up of 15 amino acids. The V and J ends lost 6 bases and 0 bases respectively, with 14 bases between them. From germline, CDR1 is DFQATT and CDR2 SNEGSKA (reference sequence). As DNA, the CDR3 is TGCAGTGCCCTACCTGGGGGCGCGAACACCGGGGAGCTGTTTTTT. Translating it yields CSALPGGANTGELFF.

The rearrangement joins TRBV20-1 to TRBJ1-2; maybe TRBD1 (5 bases). Germline CDR1 is DFQATT and CDR2 is SNEGSKA (reference sequence). The V end was cut by 2 bases, the J end by 0 bases, with 25 bases between. This CDR3 is 19 amino acids long. The CDR3 sequence is CSARPIANSGRPPNYGYTF. The CDR3 coding sequence is TGCAGTGCTAGACCAATCGCAAACTCAGGGAGGCCGCCTAACTATGGCTACACCTTC.

V gene TRBV19 combines with J gene TRBJ2-7; TRBD2 matches at 10 bases. Per germline, CDR1 LNHDA and CDR2 SQIVND (reference sequence). This CDR3 is built from 16 residues. The V and J ends lost 1 base and 0 bases, in that order; junction bases with no gene match: 3. CDR3 DNA sequence: TGTGCCAGTAGTATAGCTACTAGCGGGACCTCCTACGAGCAGTACTTC. Protein sequence: CASSIATSGTSYEQYF.

This clonotype was counted only a few times. The chain carries TRBV29-1 and TRBJ2-7, with D possibly being TRBD1 or TRBD2 (5 bases each). V was cut by 5 bases and J by 6 bases, with 20 bases left in between. From germline, CDR1 is SQVTM and CDR2 ANQGSEA. The CDR3 length is 14 residues. The CDR3 here is CSVNEGLKSGEQYF. CDR3 nucleotide sequence: TGCAGCGTTAATGAGGGGCTTAAATCGGGCGAGCAGTACTTC.

This clonotype was picked up many times. V and J are TRBV28 and TRBJ2-2; D is uncertain. The V gene's germline CDR1 is MDHEN and CDR2 SYDVKM. V lost 3 bases and J lost 0, with 8 bases in between. This CDR3 spans 15 amino acids. The CDR3 reads CASSFGQANTGELFF. The CDR3 coding sequence is TGTGCCAGCAGTTTTGGGCAGGCGAACACCGGGGAGCTGTTTTTT.

The chain has TRBV19 and TRBJ1-4; D call uncertain. V gave up 3 bases and J gave up 7 bases, with 12 bases separating them. The CDR3 contains 14 residues. In germline, CDR1 is LNHDA, CDR2 SQIVND (reference sequence). The CDR3 loop is CASSIRGAVEKLFF. The DNA for the CDR3 is TGTGCCAGTAGTATCCGGGGAGCGGTTGAAAAACTGTTTTTT.

V usage is TRBV12-3 or TRBV12-4 and J usage is TRBJ2-5, with TRBD1 identical over 7 bases. J gave up 4 bases and V 5 bases, and 13 bases lay outside the gene matches. CDR3 length equals 16 residues. This CDR3 is CASSPGTDVYLETQYF. The CDR3 nucleotides are TGTGCCAGCAGTCCCGGGACAGATGTGTACCTAGAGACCCAGTACTTC.

The sample holds many counts of this clonotype. The V gene is TRBV3-1, the J gene TRBJ1-4; D gene uncertain. Per the germline V gene, CDR1 is LGHDT and CDR2 is YNNKEL (reference sequence). The CDR3 is made up of 13 amino acids. V shed 5 bases and J shed 8 bases, with 12 bases lying between them. The CDR3 coding sequence is TGTGCCAGCAGCGCGGGTTTACCGGAAAAACTGTTTTTT. As protein: CASSAGLPEKLFF.